The rows below give T cell receptor beta chains drawn from one sample of a study of blood T cell repertoires in COVID-19. Libraries were prepared by immunoSEQ multiplex PCR; TCRdb keeps only in-frame clonotypes and omits some of them. In the table there are around 250,000 clones, 75% to 90% of which are singletons. The sample comprised peripheral blood. The origin of the receptors is a man aged 25 to 40 who had recovered from COVID-19. Each CDR3 is given with its conserved first and last residue. Each record gives: D gene, V gene, J gene, CDR3 protein, CDR3 DNA. A D gene is named only where the DNA matches it firmly.

-,TRBV7-2,TRBJ2-7,CASSHPSRGAPYEQYF,TGTGCCAGCAGCCACCCAAGTCGGGGGGCCCCCTACGAGCAGTACTTC
-,TRBV4-3,TRBJ1-2,CASSQDWEVDGYTF,TGCGCCAGCAGCCAAGACTGGGAGGTCGATGGCTACACCTTC
-,TRBV5-6,TRBJ1-5,CASSRDNNQPQHF,TGTGCCAGCAGCAGGGACAATAATCAGCCCCAGCATTTT
TRBD1,TRBV5-1,TRBJ1-2,CASSPGQGGGYTF,TGCGCCAGCAGCCCTGGACAGGGAGGTGGCTACACCTTC
TRBD1,TRBV29-1,TRBJ2-7,CSGTGQGGHEQYF,TGCAGCGGGACGGGACAGGGGGGCCACGAGCAGTACTTC
TRBD1,TRBV7-8,TRBJ1-4,CASFWGTGDNEKLFF,TGTGCCAGTTTTTGGGGGACAGGGGATAATGAAAAACTGTTTTTT
TRBD1,TRBV19,TRBJ1-1,CASTVPGQGTFAEAFF,TGTGCCAGTACCGTCCCGGGACAGGGGACTTTTGCTGAAGCTTTCTTT
TRBD1,TRBV11-2,TRBJ1-2,CASSFLRDRQGKGYTF,TGTGCCAGCAGCTTCCTTAGGGATCGACAGGGGAAGGGCTACACCTTC
TRBD1,TRBV6-1,TRBJ1-2,CASSEEGDRGNYGYTF,TGTGCCAGCAGTGAAGAGGGGGACAGGGGTAACTATGGCTACACCTTC
-,TRBV5-6,TRBJ2-3,CASSLEGQGLTDTQYF,TGTGCCAGCAGCTTGGAAGGGCAGGGCCTCACAGATACGCAGTATTTT